The T cell receptor beta chain under discussion was sequenced for a study of cytomegalovirus exposure and HLA in healthy donors. Study outcomes and limitations: Later work found most CMV-associated TCR beta chains apparently HLA-restricted. Later analysis associated a missense DCLRE1C variant with TCR beta V- and J-gene trimming.

As for this clone: Its antigen is as yet unknown. The junction and the germline gene differ at one end; a read error may be behind it.

CDR1 is SGHRS and CDR2 is YFSETQ in the germline V gene. The CDR3 runs to 16 residues. Primers: 60 Vbeta forward and 13 Jbeta reverse. Assay: immunoSEQ multiplex PCR; the TCRdb copy retains only in-frame clones and omits some. The sample yields some 35,000 clones, 53% seen once. Each of the donors was a healthy bone marrow donor. Sequenced sample: PBMCs. The sequence was collected from a woman in her thirties or forties in good health and CMV-seropositive. The V and J genes are TRBV5-1 and TRBJ2-1; D is unclear. CDR3 sequence reads: CASSLAATISYNERFF. DNA for the CDR3: TGCGCCAGCAGCTTGGCCGCGACCATCTCCTACAATGAGCGGTTCTTC. The full variable domain, with the rest looked up from reference TRBV5-1 and TRBJ2-1, is KAGVTQTPRYLIKTRGQQVTLSCSPISGHRSVSWYQQTPGQGLQFLFEYFSETQRNKGNFPGRFSGRQFSNSRSEMNVSTLELGDSALYLCASSLAATISYNERFFGPGTRLTVL.